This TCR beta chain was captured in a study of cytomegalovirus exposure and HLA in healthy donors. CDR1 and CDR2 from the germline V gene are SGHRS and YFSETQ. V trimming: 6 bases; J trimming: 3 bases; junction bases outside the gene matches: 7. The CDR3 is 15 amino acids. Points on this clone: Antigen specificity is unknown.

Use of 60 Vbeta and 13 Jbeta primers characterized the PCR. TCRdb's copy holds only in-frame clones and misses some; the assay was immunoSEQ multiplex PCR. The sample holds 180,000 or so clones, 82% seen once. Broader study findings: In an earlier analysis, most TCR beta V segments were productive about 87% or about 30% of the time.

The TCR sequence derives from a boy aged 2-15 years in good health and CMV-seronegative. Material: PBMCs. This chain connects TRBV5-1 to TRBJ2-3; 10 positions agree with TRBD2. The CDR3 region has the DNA TGCGCCAGCACCCCTCTAGCGGGGGTGACAGATACGCAGTATTTT. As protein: CASTPLAGVTDTQYF.